Sequencing of this TCR beta chain was carried out in a study of pediatric ulcerative colitis. V lost 6 bases, J lost 3 bases, and 16 bases lay in between. The CDR3 runs to 15 residues. The germline CDR1 and CDR2 sequences are MNHNY and SVGAGI (reference sequence). Study conclusions and caveats: Total lymphocyte DNA, not sorted subsets, was the template.

This was a survey-level run. Samples were sequenced at Survey level, maximum 500,000 reads. Data came from immunoSEQ multiplex PCR; TCRdb stores just in-frame clones and leaves some out. The profile shows around 61,000 clones, approximately 87% of them singletons. As regards this clone: Its antigen is currently unknown.

The TCR was taken from a boy aged 10-17 years with severe ulcerative colitis. This chain joins TRBV6-6 and TRBJ2-3; D gene unclear. Sequenced material: blood. CDR3 loop: CASSPTHPPTDTQYF. Here the CDR3 DNA reads TGTGCCAGCAGCCCCACGCACCCCCCGACAGATACGCAGTATTTT.